The 17 T cell receptor beta chains in this list originate from one sample, sequenced in a study of blood T cell repertoires in COVID-19. Assay: immunoSEQ multiplex PCR; the TCRdb copy retains only in-frame clones and omits some. The sample has 150,000 to 200,000 clones, approximately 95% seen once. The sample was peripheral blood. The origin of the receptors is a woman aged 55-69 years with COVID-19, enrolled during active disease.

The genes are TRBV30 and TRBJ1-4, with D possibly matching TRBD1 (6 bases). Trimming shortened V by 2 bases and J by 7 bases, and 17 bases separated the two germline ends. This CDR3 region has 15 residues. Per germline, CDR1 GTSNPN and CDR2 SVGIG (reference sequence). The CDR3 DNA is TGTGCCTGGAGTTCCATGTCAGGGGCGAGTGAAAAACTGTTTTTT. Translated: CAWSSMSGASEKLFF.

The rearrangement links TRBV10-3 to TRBJ1-6; possible D gene TRBD1, 6 bases. This CDR3 spans 14 amino acids. From germline, CDR1 is ENHRY and CDR2 SYGVKD. V was pared by 10 bases and J by 7 bases, with 17 bases between. CDR3: CATVSQGPNSPLHF. The DNA for the CDR3 is TGTGCCACCGTAAGTCAGGGGCCCAATTCACCCCTCCACTTT.

The chain carries TRBV4-2 and TRBJ2-3, with D possibly being TRBD1 (6 bases). The CDR3 sequence is 14 residues long. Trimming cost V 5 bases and J 3 bases, with 12 bases left between them. CDR1 and CDR2 from the germline V gene are LGHNA and YNFKEQ. This CDR3 reads CASSTRDNTDTQYF. For the CDR3, the DNA is TGTGCCAGCAGCACCCGGGACAATACAGATACGCAGTATTTT.

This clone came up once. The V and J genes are TRBV5-1 and TRBJ1-1; D unclear. V was trimmed by 0 bases and J by 11 bases, leaving 17 bases between them. This CDR3 spans 14 amino acids. From germline, CDR1 is SGHRS and CDR2 YFSETQ. Here the CDR3 DNA reads TGCGCCAGCAGCTTGGCAGGTTCGGGGAACATGGCTTTCTTT. It yields the protein CASSLAGSGNMAFF.

This clone has only a few counts. This rearrangement joins TRBV9 to TRBJ1-1; a possible D gene is TRBD1 (5 bases). Germline assignment: CDR1 SGDLS and CDR2 YYNGEE. Trimming removed 0 bases at V and 2 bases at J, with 14 bases between. The CDR3 spans 16 residues. CDR3: CASSVGPEGLNTEAFF. CDR3 DNA: TGTGCCAGCAGCGTAGGCCCGGAGGGGCTTAACACTGAAGCTTTCTTT.

The J gene is TRBJ1-2, the V gene TRBV6-5; TRBD1 matches 9 bases. V shed 2 bases, J shed 4 bases, and the junction held 8 bases outside the gene matches. Germline V gene sequence: CDR1 MNHEY, CDR2 SVGAGI. The CDR3 is 16 residues long. CDR3 sequence reads: CASSYGALQGAYGYTF. The CDR3 nucleotides are TGTGCCAGCAGTTACGGTGCCTTACAGGGGGCCTATGGCTACACCTTC.

This clone appeared a single time. This chain uses TRBV19 with TRBJ2-1, with D perhaps TRBD1 (5 bases). The CDR3 sequence is 15 residues long. V was trimmed by 3 bases and J by 1 base, leaving 10 bases between them. Germline V gives CDR1 LNHDA, CDR2 SQIVND (reference sequence). This CDR3 reads CASSIDSGSYNEQFF. The CDR3 DNA reads TGTGCCAGTAGTATCGACAGTGGTTCCTACAATGAGCAGTTCTTC.

The genes are TRBV5-8 and TRBJ1-6; D unclear. Germline lookup yields CDR1 SGHTS and CDR2 YDEGEE. With 4 bases removed from V and 7 bases from J, the gap between germline ends came to 12 bases. The CDR3 contains 14 residues. The DNA of the CDR3 is TGTGCCAGCAGCATCACTTCCTCAAATTCACCCCTCCACTTT. Translating gives CASSITSSNSPLHF.

V usage is TRBV9 and J usage is TRBJ1-1; 7 nucleotides align to TRBD1. J was trimmed by 2 bases and V by 4 bases; bases with no gene match: 5. Germline CDR1 reads SGDLS; CDR2 reads YYNGEE. This CDR3 has 14 amino acids. CDR3 DNA sequence: TGTGCCAGCAGCCCCGGGACAGCTAACACTGAAGCTTTCTTT. This sequence encodes CASSPGTANTEAFF. Drawing the rest from reference TRBV9 and TRBJ1-1, the complete variable domain is DSGVTQTPKHLITATGQRVTLRCSPRSGDLSVYWYQQSLDQGLQFLIQYYNGEERAKGNILERFSAQQFPDLHSELNLSSLELGDSALYFCASSPGTANTEAFFGQGTRLTVV.

J is TRBJ2-5 and V is TRBV7-8, with 8 bases matching TRBD2. Germline V gene sequence: CDR1 SGHVS, CDR2 FQNEAQ. J gave up 2 bases and V 5 bases, and 1 base lay outside the gene matches. The CDR3 is 13 residues long. CDR3 coding DNA: TGTGCCAGCAGCCCGGGAGGGCAAGAGACCCAGTACTTC. This codes for CASSPGGQETQYF.

This chain links TRBV28 with TRBJ1-5; 7 bases match TRBD1. The V gene's germline CDR1 is MDHEN and CDR2 SYDVKM. The CDR3 runs to 14 residues. After removal of 6 bases from V and 1 base from J, the junction contained 3 bases not matched to a gene. CDR3 amino acids: CASRTGTSNQPQHF. The DNA for the CDR3 is TGTGCCAGCAGGACAGGGACGAGCAATCAGCCCCAGCATTTT. Combining the CDR3 with reference TRBV28 and TRBJ1-5 gives the whole variable domain DVKVTQSSRYLVKRTGEKVFLECVQDMDHENMFWYRQDPGLGLRLIYFSYDVKMKEKGDIPEGYSVSREKKERFSLILESASTNQTSMYLCASRTGTSNQPQHFGDGTRLSIL.

The chain links TRBV7-2 to TRBJ2-3; 7 bases are a match to TRBD1. Germline CDR1 and CDR2: SGHTA and FQGNSA. This CDR3 contains 15 residues. With V trimmed by 5 bases and J by 6 bases, 11 bases remained unmatched. The CDR3 bases are TGTGCCAGCAGCCCTCAGACAGGGTTGATGGATACGCAGTATTTT. Encoded protein: CASSPQTGLMDTQYF.

Only one count was recorded for this clone. The CDR3 coding sequence is TGTGCCAGCAGCGTTGGGGGACAGGCCTACGAGCAGTACTTC. Amino acid sequence: CASSVGGQAYEQYF. The chain joins TRBV9 to TRBJ2-7; 8 bases match TRBD1. This CDR3 is 14 amino acids long. CDR1 and CDR2 (germline): SGDLS, YYNGEE. J was trimmed by 2 bases and V by 2 bases; bases with no gene match: 3.

This chain uses TRBV7-9 with TRBJ1-1; 8 bases match TRBD1. The CDR3 spans 15 residues. Trimming at V came to 5 bases and at J to 3 bases, leaving 8 bases not matched to a gene. Germline CDR1 and CDR2: SEHNR and FQNEAQ (reference sequence). The CDR3 region is CASSTMDRVDTEAFF. The CDR3 region has the DNA TGTGCCAGCAGCACGATGGACAGGGTGGACACTGAAGCTTTCTTT.

The chain carries TRBV2 and TRBJ1-5; 7 positions agree with TRBD1. The CDR3 runs 16 residues. CDR1 is SNHLY and CDR2 is FYNNEI in the germline V gene. V lost 3 bases and J lost 0; bases outside the gene matches: 5. DNA for the CDR3: TGTGCCAGCAGTGAGGGACAGTTCTATAGCAATCAGCCCCAGCATTTT. Its protein product is CASSEGQFYSNQPQHF.

The CDR3 bases are TGTGCCAGCAGTGAACTGCGGGGGAGAGGCAATCAGCCCCAGCATTTT. The encoded protein is CASSELRGRGNQPQHF. V gene TRBV2 combines with J gene TRBJ1-5; D possibly corresponds to TRBD1 (5 bases). This CDR3 has 16 residues. The V end lost 2 bases, the J end lost 2 bases, and 13 bases lay between the germline ends. CDR1 and CDR2 (germline): SNHLY, FYNNEI.

V gene TRBV7-2 combines with J gene TRBJ2-2; the match to TRBD1 covers 7 bases. The germline V gene has CDR1 SGHTA and CDR2 FQGNSA. The CDR3 runs to 15 residues. V was pared by 1 base and J by 6 bases, with 5 bases of the junction left unmatched. The CDR3 region is CASSLVRGRAGELFF. For the CDR3, the DNA is TGTGCCAGCAGCTTAGTAAGGGGGCGAGCCGGGGAGCTGTTTTTT.